This T cell receptor (beta chain) was recovered during a study of blood T cells in healthy people across ages. General study results and limits: Across the age range, TCR beta diversity per million T cells fell in a roughly linear way.

The CDR3 is 15 residues long. J gave up 1 base and V 4 bases, and 5 bases lay outside the gene matches. Per germline, CDR1 SGHRS and CDR2 YFSETQ. A second PCR, run for 7 to 11 cycles, used a sample-barcoded 5' primer plus a J-beta primer mix. TCRdb ran MiXCR on the 5' RACE reads and lists one entry per CDR3 protein. The sample gives 700,000 to 1,000,000 distinct CDR3 sequences, approximately 48% of which show up once; about 21% is in the top ten. In this sample, this clonotype turned up a few times. What it binds is not known. Total RNA was isolated from each sample in quantities of at least 5 micrograms.

Sequences were obtained from blood. This TCR was sampled from a man aged 55 to 69 in good health. The chain employs TRBV5-1 and TRBJ2-5, with 9 bases matching TRBD2. The CDR3 DNA is TGCGCCAGCAGCGAGACTAGCGGTCTCCAAGAGACCCAGTACTTC. Translated: CASSETSGLQETQYF.